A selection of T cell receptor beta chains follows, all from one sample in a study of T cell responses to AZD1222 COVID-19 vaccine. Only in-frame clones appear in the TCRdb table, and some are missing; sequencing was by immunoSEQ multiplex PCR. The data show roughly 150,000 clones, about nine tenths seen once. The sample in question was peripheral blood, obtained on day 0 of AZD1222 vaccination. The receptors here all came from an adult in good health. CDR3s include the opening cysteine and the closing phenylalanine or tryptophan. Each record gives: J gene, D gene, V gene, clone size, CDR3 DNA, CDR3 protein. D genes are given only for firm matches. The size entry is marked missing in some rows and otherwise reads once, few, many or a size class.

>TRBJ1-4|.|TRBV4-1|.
TGCGCCAGCAGCTTCCTCTACCCGCCTAATGAAAAACTGTTTTTT
CASSFLYPPNEKLFF
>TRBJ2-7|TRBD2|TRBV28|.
TGTGCCAGCAGTGGGGGGACTAGCGGATCCTACGAGCAGTACTTC
CASSGGTSGSYEQYF
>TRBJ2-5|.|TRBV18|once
TGTGCCAGCTCACCACCCGGACGGATCCAACAAGAGACCCAGTACTTC
CASSPPGRIQQETQYF
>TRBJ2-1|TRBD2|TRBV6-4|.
TGTGCCAGCCGCCGGGAGGCTACCAATGAGCAGTTCTTC
CASRREATNEQFF
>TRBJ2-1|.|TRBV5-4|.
TGTGCCAGCAGCTACGACCGGGACAATGAGCAGTTCTTC
CASSYDRDNEQFF
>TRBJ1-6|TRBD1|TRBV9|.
TGTGCCAGCAGCGCTGGGACAGTGGGGTCACCCCTCCACTTT
CASSAGTVGSPLHF
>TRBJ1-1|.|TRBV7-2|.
TGTGCCAGCAGCTTAAATCCAGGGGCGCATTTGGCTTTCTTT
CASSLNPGAHLAFF
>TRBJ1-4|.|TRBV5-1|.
TGCGCCAGCAGCCGTGAGGTGGGTGAAAAACTGTTTTTT
CASSREVGEKLFF
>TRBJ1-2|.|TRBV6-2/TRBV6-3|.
TGTGCCAGCAGTCGACAGTTGAACTATGGCTACACCTTC
CASSRQLNYGYTF
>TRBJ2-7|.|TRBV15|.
TGTGCCACGTCCGCGGCTATGGCCTACGAGCAGTACTTC
CATSAAMAYEQYF
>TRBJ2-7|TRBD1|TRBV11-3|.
TGTGCCAGCAGCCCTTTTCGACAGGGGGCTTACGAGCAGTACTTC
CASSPFRQGAYEQYF
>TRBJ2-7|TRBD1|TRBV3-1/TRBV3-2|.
TGTGCCAGCAGCCTTCCCGGGACAGGATCCTCGGAGCAGTACTTC
CASSLPGTGSSEQYF
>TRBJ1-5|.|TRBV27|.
TGTGCCAGCAGTTTATCAGGTGTTTTCAATCAGCCCCAGCATTTT
CASSLSGVFNQPQHF
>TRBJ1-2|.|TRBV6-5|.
TGTGCCAGCAGTCCTAGGGGCGGGGCCGGGGATGGCTACACCTTC
CASSPRGGAGDGYTF